What follows are 8 T cell receptor beta chains derived from one specimen sequenced in a study of CD8+ T cells in alopecia areata. The authors extracted RNA and reverse transcribed it into cDNA as the sequencing template. The assay was immunoSEQ multiplex PCR, and TCRdb's table has in-frame clones only and misses some. Among fewer than 200,000 clones listed, roughly three fifths were seen once. The treatment was: oral pan-JAK inhibitor, 5-10 mg twice daily. Here the sequenced sample was CD8+ T cells sorted from blood, taken at week 24, from a patient treated with tofacitinib. Receptors originate from a human donor with alopecia areata.

The chain carries TRBV30 and TRBJ2-2; a possible D gene is TRBD2 (6 bases). This CDR3 contains 15 residues. Trimming removed 2 bases from V and 2 bases from J, with 12 bases in between. Germline CDR1 and CDR2: GTSNPN and SVGIG (reference sequence). Here the CDR3 reads CAWSWGVVNTGELFF. The CDR3 nucleotides read TGTGCCTGGAGTTGGGGGGTAGTTAACACCGGGGAGCTGTTTTTT.

V and J are TRBV5-6 and TRBJ2-2; TRBD2 might be the D (5 bases). The germline CDR1 and CDR2 sequences are SGHDT and YYEEEE. The germline V and J ends were trimmed by 1 base and 6 bases, with 13 bases remaining between them. CDR3 size: 15 residues. The CDR3 DNA reads TGTGCCAGCAGCTTGCCCTCGAGCGGTCCCGGGGAGCTGTTTTTT. Its protein is CASSLPSSGPGELFF.

The rearrangement uses TRBV14 and TRBJ2-1; 7 bases align to TRBD1. CDR3 length equals 15 residues. Germline V gene data show CDR1 as SGHDN and CDR2 as FVKESK. J was trimmed by 3 bases and V by 3 bases; bases with no gene match: 5. CDR3 in amino acids: CASSHYRGDYNEQFF. CDR3 nucleotide sequence: TGTGCCAGCAGCCACTACAGGGGAGACTACAATGAGCAGTTCTTC.

The rearrangement joins TRBV6-6 to TRBJ1-1; D is unclear. Germline V gives CDR1 MNHNY, CDR2 SVGAGI (reference sequence). The CDR3 runs to 10 residues. Trimming pared 9 bases from V and 4 bases from J, leaving 6 bases between. For the CDR3, the DNA is TGTGCCAGTAAGGCCACTGAAGCTTTCTTT. This encodes CASKATEAFF.

For the CDR3, the DNA is TGCAGCGCTGTGACAGGGTACTACGAGCAGTACTTC. This codes for CSAVTGYYEQYF. This rearrangement joins TRBV29-1 to TRBJ2-7, with 7 bases matching TRBD1. Germline V gene sequence: CDR1 SQVTM, CDR2 ANQGSEA. The CDR3 is 12 residues long. Germline trimming cut 7 bases from V and 3 bases from J; bases unmatched to any gene: 6.

The sample holds a few counts of this clone. CDR3 bases: TGTGCCAGCTCACCGACAGGACTTACTAATGAAAAACTGTTTTTT. Its protein product is CASSPTGLTNEKLFF. The rearrangement uses TRBV18 and TRBJ1-4, with D tentatively TRBD1 (6 bases). Trimming removed 3 bases from V and 2 bases from J, with 10 bases in between. Germline CDR1 reads KGHSH; CDR2 reads LQKENI. This CDR3 contains 15 residues.

The chain couples TRBV5-4 to TRBJ2-5; weak D call: TRBD2 (6 bases). The CDR3 spans 15 residues. Germline V gives CDR1 SGHNT, CDR2 YYREEE (reference sequence). V was pared by 4 bases and J by 5 bases, with 18 bases between. The CDR3 loop is CASSPGGPGKETQYF. The CDR3 bases are TGTGCCAGCAGCCCCGGGGGACCCGGGAAGGAGACCCAGTACTTC.

This chain joins TRBV5-6 and TRBJ2-7; D not certain. The CDR3 has 15 residues. Germline CDR1 reads SGHDT; CDR2 reads YYEEEE. Trimming removed 0 bases from V and 3 bases from J, with 13 bases in between. The CDR3 sequence is CASSLGWSSYYEQYF. The CDR3 coding sequence is TGTGCCAGCAGCTTGGGGTGGTCCTCTTACTACGAGCAGTACTTC.